This T cell receptor (beta chain) was found in a study of pediatric ulcerative colitis. Broader study findings: Ulcerative colitis patients shared more blood-rectal clones than controls. A couple of rectal clonotypes were found only in ulcerative colitis patients, all of them.

Worth noting for this clone: Its matching antigen is unknown.

Germline V gene lookup returns CDR1 MNHNY and CDR2 SVGAGI (reference sequence). V was trimmed by 6 bases and J by 7 bases, leaving 13 bases between them. CDR3 length equals 13 residues. Assay used: immunoSEQ multiplex PCR; TCRdb lists only in-frame clones, some missing. The sample consists of fewer than 40,000 clones, approximately 78% of them appearing once. No immunosuppressive drugs were given to ulcerative colitis patients before diagnostic colonoscopy. Colonoscopy and blood draw happened at the same time. The sample consisted of blood. This rearrangement joins TRBV6-6 to TRBJ1-5; D is unresolved. This clonotype was obtained from a boy aged 5-17 years with severe ulcerative colitis. The CDR3 DNA is TGTGCCAGCAGCCTGGGAGGGAGGCAGCCCCAGCATTTT. The encoded protein is CASSLGGRQPQHF.